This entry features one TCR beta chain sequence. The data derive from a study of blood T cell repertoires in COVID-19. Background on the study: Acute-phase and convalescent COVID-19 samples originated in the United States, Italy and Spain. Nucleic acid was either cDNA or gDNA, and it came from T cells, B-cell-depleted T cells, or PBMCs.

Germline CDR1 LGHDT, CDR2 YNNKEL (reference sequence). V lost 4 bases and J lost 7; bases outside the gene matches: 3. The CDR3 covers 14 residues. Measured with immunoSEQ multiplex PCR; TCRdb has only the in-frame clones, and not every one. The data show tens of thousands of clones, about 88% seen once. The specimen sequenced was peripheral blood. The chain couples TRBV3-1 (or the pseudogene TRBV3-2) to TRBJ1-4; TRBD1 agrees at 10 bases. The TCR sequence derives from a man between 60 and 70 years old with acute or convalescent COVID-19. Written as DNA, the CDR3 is TGTGCCAGCAGCCGACAGGGGGCGGTTGAAAAACTGTTTTTT. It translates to CASSRQGAVEKLFF.